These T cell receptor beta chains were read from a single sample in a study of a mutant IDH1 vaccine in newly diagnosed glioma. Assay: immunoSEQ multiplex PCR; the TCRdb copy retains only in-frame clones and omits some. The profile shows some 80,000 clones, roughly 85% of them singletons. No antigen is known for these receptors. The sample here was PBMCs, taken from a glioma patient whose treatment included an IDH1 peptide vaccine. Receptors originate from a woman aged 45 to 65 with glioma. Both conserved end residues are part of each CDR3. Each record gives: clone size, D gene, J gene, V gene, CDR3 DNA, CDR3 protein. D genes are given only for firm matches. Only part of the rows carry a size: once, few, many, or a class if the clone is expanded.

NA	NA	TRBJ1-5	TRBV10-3	TGTGCCTCTCAGGCAGGAGAATATAGCAATCAGCCCCAGCATTTT	CASQAGEYSNQPQHF
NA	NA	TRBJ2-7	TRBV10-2	TGCGCCAGCAAGGAGAGGGGAGAGGCTTACGAGCAGTACTTC	CASKERGEAYEQYF
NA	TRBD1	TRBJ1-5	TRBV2	TGTGCCAGCAGGGACCCCCGGGACAGGGGGCTCCGTAGCAATCAGCCCCAGCATTTT	CASRDPRDRGLRSNQPQHF
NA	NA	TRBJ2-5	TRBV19	TGTGCCAGTAGTGCCGCAGGATGGGGAAAGACCCAGTACTTC	CASSAAGWGKTQYF
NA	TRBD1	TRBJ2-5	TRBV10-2	TGCGCCAGCAGCCCCCTAGGGGGCGGGCAGACCCAGTACTTC	CASSPLGGGQTQYF
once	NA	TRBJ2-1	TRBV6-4	TGTGCCAGCAGTGACCCTAAGGGGACTTCCCCCAATGAGCAGTTCTTC	CASSDPKGTSPNEQFF
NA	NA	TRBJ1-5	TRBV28	TGTGCCAGCAGTTCCCCGGGGGTGGGAATGTATAGCAATCAGCCCCAGCATTTT	CASSSPGVGMYSNQPQHF
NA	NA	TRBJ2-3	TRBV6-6	TGTGCCAGCAGTTACTTCCGGGACCCCCGCACAGATACGCAGTATTTT	CASSYFRDPRTDTQYF
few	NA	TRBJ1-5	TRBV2	TGTGCCAGCAGTGGGGAGAGCAATCAGCCCCAGCATTTT	CASSGESNQPQHF
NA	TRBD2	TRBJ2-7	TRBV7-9	TGTGCCAGCAGCTTAGTCACTACTAGCGTCGCCTACGAGCAGTACTTC	CASSLVTTSVAYEQYF
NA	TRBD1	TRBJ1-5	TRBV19	TGTGCCAGTAGTTCACCCGGGACAGTGAATCAGCCCCAGCATTTT	CASSSPGTVNQPQHF